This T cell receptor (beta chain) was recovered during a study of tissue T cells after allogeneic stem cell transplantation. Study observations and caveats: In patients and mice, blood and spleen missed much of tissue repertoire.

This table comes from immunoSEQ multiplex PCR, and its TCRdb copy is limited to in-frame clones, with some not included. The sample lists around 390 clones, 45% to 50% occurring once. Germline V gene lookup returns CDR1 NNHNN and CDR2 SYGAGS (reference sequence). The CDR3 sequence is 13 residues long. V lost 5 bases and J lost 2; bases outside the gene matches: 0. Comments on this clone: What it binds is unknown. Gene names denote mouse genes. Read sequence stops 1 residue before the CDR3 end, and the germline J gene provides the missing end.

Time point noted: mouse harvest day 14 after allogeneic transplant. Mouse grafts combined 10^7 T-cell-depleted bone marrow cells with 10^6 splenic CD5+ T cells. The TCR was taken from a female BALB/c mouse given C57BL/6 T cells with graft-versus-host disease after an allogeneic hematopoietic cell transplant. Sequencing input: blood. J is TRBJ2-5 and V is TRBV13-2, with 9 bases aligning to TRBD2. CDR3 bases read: TGTGCCAGCGGGGACTGGGGCCAAGACACCCAGTAC. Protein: CASGDWGQDTQY. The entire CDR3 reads CASGDWGQDTQYF.